These 9 T cell receptor beta chains came from one sample sequenced in a study of T cells in localized non-small cell lung cancer. This table comes from immunoSEQ multiplex PCR, and its TCRdb copy is limited to in-frame clones, with some not included. The data show 25,000 to 30,000 clones, with roughly 90% seen just once and less than 3.5% held by the top ten. Sample: peripheral blood, taken before any cancer treatment. The receptors shown here come from a woman aged 18-49 years with stage I lung adenocarcinoma.

The V and J genes are TRBV5-4 and TRBJ2-1; TRBD2 agrees at 8 bases. Germline V gives CDR1 SGHNT, CDR2 YYREEE (reference sequence). Trimming cost V 4 bases and J 4 bases; bases outside gene matches: 10. The CDR3 sequence is 16 residues long. CDR3 bases: TGTGCCAGCAGCCCTGGGGGGATAGCGGGGTACAATGAGCAGTTCTTC. Translated: CASSPGGIAGYNEQFF.

The rearrangement links TRBV5-5 to TRBJ2-7; D possibly corresponds to TRBD1 (5 bases). This CDR3 region has 12 residues. Trimming removed 3 bases from V and 7 bases from J, with 11 bases in between. Germline V gives CDR1 SGHKS, CDR2 YYEKEE (reference sequence). The DNA of the CDR3 is TGTGCCAGCAGCTCCACCCCAGGGGAGCAGTACTTC. Translated: CASSSTPGEQYF.

As for this clone: Germline is not matched at one junction end, which may reflect a read error. This chain links TRBV30 with TRBJ1-2, with D tentatively TRBD1 (5 bases). Germline CDR1 reads GTSNPN; CDR2 reads SVGIG (reference sequence). The CDR3 consists of 14 residues. CDR3 sequence: CAWSATAVNYGHTF. The DNA of the CDR3 is TGTGCCTGGAGTGCGACAGCGGTAAACTATGGCCACACCTTC.

The chain has TRBV29-1 and TRBJ2-5; tentative D call: TRBD2 (5 bases). Germline V gives CDR1 SQVTM, CDR2 ANQGSEA. V was trimmed by 3 bases and J by 1 base, leaving 15 bases between them. This CDR3 region has 15 residues. In nucleotides, the CDR3 is TGCAGCGTTGAGTTACGGAGCGGCTCCCAAGAGACCCAGTACTTC. Residues: CSVELRSGSQETQYF. The full variable domain, with the rest looked up from reference TRBV29-1 and TRBJ2-5, is SAVISQKPSRDICQRGTSLTIQCQVDSQVTMMFWYRQQPGQSLTLIATANQGSEATYESGFVIDKFPISRPNLTFSTLTVSNMSPEDSSIYLCSVELRSGSQETQYFGPGTRLLVL.

This chain joins TRBV28 and TRBJ1-4; no clear D gene. The V end was cut by 7 bases, the J end by 3 bases, with 12 bases between. CDR3 length: 14 residues. Germline V gene sequence: CDR1 MDHEN, CDR2 SYDVKM. The CDR3 loop reads CASMAHTANEKLFF. The CDR3 bases are TGTGCCAGCATGGCCCACACAGCTAATGAAAAACTGTTTTTT.

The rearrangement links TRBV30 to TRBJ1-1; no clear D gene. V was shortened by 2 bases and J by 4 bases, with 11 bases between the two germline ends. The CDR3 is made up of 13 amino acids. Germline CDR1 GTSNPN, CDR2 SVGIG (reference sequence). CDR3 loop: CAWSSSSLTEAFF. DNA of the CDR3: TGTGCCTGGAGTTCGTCCTCACTCACTGAAGCTTTCTTT.

The gene calls are TRBV6-5 and TRBJ2-5; D remains ambiguous. The V end lost 4 bases, the J end lost 6 bases, and 12 bases lay between the germline ends. Germline CDR1 is MNHEY and CDR2 is SVGAGI. This CDR3 region has 13 residues. The CDR3 DNA reads as TGTGCCAGCAGTTCTTATGTTGGACAGACCCAGTACTTC. This encodes CASSSYVGQTQYF.

V gene TRBV2 combines with J gene TRBJ2-7, with TRBD1 matching 8 bases. The CDR3 consists of 12 residues. The V gene's germline CDR1 is SNHLY and CDR2 FYNNEI. The V gene end was trimmed by 10 bases and the J gene end by 3 bases; junction bases not matched to a gene: 5. The CDR3 sequence: CANLGQDYEQYF. The CDR3 DNA follows: TGTGCCAACTTGGGACAGGACTACGAGCAGTACTTC.

The genes are TRBV11-3 and TRBJ1-2; tentatively, D is TRBD1 (6 bases). Trimming shortened V by 2 bases and J by 4 bases, and 14 bases separated the two germline ends. CDR1 SGHNT and CDR2 YENEEA come from the germline V gene. This CDR3 has 15 amino acids. The CDR3 sequence: CASSLSQGLGYGYTF. DNA of the CDR3: TGTGCCAGCAGCTTAAGTCAGGGGCTCGGCTATGGCTACACCTTC.